This record concerns one TCR beta chain sequence. Its antigen is undetermined. Generated by immunoSEQ multiplex PCR, the TCRdb table keeps only in-frame clones and is missing some. Among roughly 39,000 clones, around 78% were seen once, and the ten largest hold more than 5%. The data derive from a study of a mutant IDH1 vaccine in newly diagnosed glioma. Overall study context: All eight of the vaccinations patients received fell in weeks 1, 3, 5, 7, 11, 15, 19 and 23. Vaccines were begun 4-6 weeks after radiotherapy alone, or with temozolomide cycles. Antecedent treatment encompassed radiotherapy, temozolomide, or their combination; the majority received both.

V gave up 4 bases and J gave up 4 bases; unmatched junction bases: 7. This CDR3 contains 15 residues. Germline V gives CDR1 MNHEY, CDR2 SVGAGI. The sample's time point: week 5, during vaccination. All doses held 300 ug of mutant IDH1 20-mer peptide, with topical imiquimod. The material was PBMCs, obtained from a glioma patient whose treatment included an IDH1 peptide vaccine. The sequence came from a middle-aged man with glioma. The chain couples TRBV6-5 to TRBJ1-5, with 7 bases identical to TRBD1. CDR3 coding DNA: TGTGCCAGCAGTTTGACAGGGAGGGAAAATCAGCCCCAGCATTTT. Translating it yields CASSLTGRENQPQHF.